This TCR beta chain appears in the sequencing data of a study of siplizumab effects on memory and regulatory T cells. Some clones are missing from TCRdb's copy, which holds only in-frame ones; the method was immunoSEQ multiplex PCR. The sample includes thousands of clones, roughly 69% of them seen just once. Looked up from germline, CDR1 is SEHNR and CDR2 is FQNEAQ (reference sequence). The CDR3 has 16 residues. Between the trimmed V and J ends, which lost 2 bases and 0 bases, there was a span of 13 bases. The source material was effector memory CD8+ T cells sorted from blood. As for subset: unstimulated CD8+ effector memory T cells. J is TRBJ1-1 and V is TRBV7-9; no firm D call. The sequence derives from a human donor in good health. The CDR3 DNA reads TGTGCCAGCAGCTTATTCCCTCCGGGGATGAACACTGAAGCTTTCTTT. Translation: CASSLFPPGMNTEAFF.